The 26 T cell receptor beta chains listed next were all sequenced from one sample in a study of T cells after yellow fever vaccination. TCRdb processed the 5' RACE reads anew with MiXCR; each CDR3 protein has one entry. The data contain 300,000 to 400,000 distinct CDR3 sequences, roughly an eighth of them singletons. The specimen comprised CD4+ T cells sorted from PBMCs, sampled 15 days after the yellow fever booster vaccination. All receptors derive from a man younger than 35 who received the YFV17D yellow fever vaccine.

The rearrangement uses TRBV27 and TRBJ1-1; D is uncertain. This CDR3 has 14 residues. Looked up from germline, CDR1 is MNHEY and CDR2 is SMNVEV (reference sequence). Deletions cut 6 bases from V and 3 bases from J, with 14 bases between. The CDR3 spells CASRVSFGDTEAFF. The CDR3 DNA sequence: TGTGCCAGCAGGGTTTCATTCGGGGACACTGAAGCTTTCTTT.

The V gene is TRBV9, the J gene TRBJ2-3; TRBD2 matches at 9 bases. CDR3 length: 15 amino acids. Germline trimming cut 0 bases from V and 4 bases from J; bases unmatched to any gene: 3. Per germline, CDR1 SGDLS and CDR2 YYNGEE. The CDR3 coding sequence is TGTGCCAGCAGCGTAGCTGGGACTAGCCCAGATACGCAGTATTTT. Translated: CASSVAGTSPDTQYF.

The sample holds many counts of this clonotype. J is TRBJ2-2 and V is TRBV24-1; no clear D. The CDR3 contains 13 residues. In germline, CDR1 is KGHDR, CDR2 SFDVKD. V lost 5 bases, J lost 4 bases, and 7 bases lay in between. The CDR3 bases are TGTGCCACCAGTGCTGATGTCACCGGGGAGCTGTTTTTT. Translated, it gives CATSADVTGELFF.

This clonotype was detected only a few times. CDR3 in DNA: TGTGCCAGCAGGGATAACAGGGATCAGCCCCAGCATTTT. It yields the protein CASRDNRDQPQHF. The genes are TRBV28 and TRBJ1-5; a possible D gene is TRBD1 (6 bases). V was trimmed by 6 bases and J by 5 bases, leaving 11 bases between them. Germline CDR1 MDHEN, CDR2 SYDVKM. The CDR3 extends over 13 amino acids.

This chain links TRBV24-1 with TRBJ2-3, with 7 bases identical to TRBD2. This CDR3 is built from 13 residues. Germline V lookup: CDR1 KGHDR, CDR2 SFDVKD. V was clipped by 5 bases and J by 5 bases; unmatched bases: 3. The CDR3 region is CATSVTGGDTQYF. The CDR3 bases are TGTGCCACCAGTGTCACGGGGGGAGATACGCAGTATTTT.

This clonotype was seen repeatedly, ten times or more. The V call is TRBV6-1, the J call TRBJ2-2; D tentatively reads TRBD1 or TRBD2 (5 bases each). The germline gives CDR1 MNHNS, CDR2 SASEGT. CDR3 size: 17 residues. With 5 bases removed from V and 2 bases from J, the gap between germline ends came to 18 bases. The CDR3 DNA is TGTGCCAGCAGTTGGTCGGTGGGGGAGATAAACACCGGGGAGCTGTTTTTT. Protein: CASSWSVGEINTGELFF.

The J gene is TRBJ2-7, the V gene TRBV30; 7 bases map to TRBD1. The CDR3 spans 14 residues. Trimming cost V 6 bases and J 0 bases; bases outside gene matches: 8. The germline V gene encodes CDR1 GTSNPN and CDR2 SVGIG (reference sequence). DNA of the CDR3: TGTGCCTGCGCGGACAGGTCTTACTCCTACGAGCAGTACTTC. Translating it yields CACADRSYSYEQYF.

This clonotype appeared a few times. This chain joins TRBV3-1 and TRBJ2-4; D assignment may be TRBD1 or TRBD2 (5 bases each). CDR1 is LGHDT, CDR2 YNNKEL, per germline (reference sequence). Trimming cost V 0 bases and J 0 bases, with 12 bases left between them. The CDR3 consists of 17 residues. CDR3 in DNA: TGTGCCAGCAGCCAAGATCCCCGGGACCTAGCCAAAAACATTCAGTACTTC. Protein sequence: CASSQDPRDLAKNIQYF.

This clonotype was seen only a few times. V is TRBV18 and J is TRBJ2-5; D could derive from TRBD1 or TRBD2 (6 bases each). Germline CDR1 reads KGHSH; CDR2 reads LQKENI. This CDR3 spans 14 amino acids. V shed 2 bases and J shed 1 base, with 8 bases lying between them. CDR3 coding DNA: TGTGCCAGCTCACCATGGGGGGCCCAAGAGACCCAGTACTTC. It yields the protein CASSPWGAQETQYF.

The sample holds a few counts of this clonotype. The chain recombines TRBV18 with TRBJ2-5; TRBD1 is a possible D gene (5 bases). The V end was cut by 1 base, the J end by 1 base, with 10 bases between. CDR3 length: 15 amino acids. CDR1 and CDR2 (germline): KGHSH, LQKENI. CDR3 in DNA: TGTGCCAGCTCACCACGGACATCCACCCAAGAGACCCAGTACTTC. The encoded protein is CASSPRTSTQETQYF.

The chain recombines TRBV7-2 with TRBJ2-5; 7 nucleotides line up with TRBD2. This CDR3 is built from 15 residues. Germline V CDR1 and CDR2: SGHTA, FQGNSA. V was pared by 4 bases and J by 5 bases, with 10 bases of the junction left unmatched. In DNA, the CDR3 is TGTGCCAGCAGCTCCCAGCGGGGTACTCTGGAGACCCAGTACTTC. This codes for CASSSQRGTLETQYF.

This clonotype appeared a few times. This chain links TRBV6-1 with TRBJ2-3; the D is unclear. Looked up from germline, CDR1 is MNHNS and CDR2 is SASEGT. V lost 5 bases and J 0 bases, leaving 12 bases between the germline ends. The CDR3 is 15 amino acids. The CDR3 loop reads CASSLSGPSTDTQYF. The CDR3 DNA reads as TGTGCCAGCAGTCTTTCAGGCCCGAGCACAGATACGCAGTATTTT.

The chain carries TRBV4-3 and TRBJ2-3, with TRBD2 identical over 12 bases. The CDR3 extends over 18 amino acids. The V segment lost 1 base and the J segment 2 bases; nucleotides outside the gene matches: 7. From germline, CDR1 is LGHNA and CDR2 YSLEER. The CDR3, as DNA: TGCGCCAGCAGCCAAGCACTAGCGGGGGGCTACATCACAGATACGCAGTATTTT. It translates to CASSQALAGGYITDTQYF.

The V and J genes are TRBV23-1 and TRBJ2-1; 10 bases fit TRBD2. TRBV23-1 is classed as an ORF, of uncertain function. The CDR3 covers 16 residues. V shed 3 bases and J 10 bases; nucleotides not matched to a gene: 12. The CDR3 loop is CASSQPFSGGPPEQFF. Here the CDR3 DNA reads TGCGCCAGCAGTCAGCCCTTTAGCGGGGGGCCCCCCGAGCAGTTCTTC.

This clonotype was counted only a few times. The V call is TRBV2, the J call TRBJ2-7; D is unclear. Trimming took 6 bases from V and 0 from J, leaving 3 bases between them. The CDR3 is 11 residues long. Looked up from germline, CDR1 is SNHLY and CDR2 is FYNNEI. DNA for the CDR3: TGTGCCAGCAGCCCCTCCTACGAGCAGTACGTC. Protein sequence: CASSPSYEQYV.

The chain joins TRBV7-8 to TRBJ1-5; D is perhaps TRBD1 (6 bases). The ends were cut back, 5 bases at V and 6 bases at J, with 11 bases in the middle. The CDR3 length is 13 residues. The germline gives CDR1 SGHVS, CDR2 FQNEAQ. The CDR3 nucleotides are TGTGCCAGCAGCGGATCACAGGGTCAGCCCCAGCATTTT. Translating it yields CASSGSQGQPQHF.

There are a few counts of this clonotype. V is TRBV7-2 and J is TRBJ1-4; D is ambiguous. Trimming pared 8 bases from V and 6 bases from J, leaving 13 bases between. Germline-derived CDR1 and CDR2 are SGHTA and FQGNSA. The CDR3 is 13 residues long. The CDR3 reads CASRGTSHEKLFF. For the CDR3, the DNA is TGTGCCAGCCGGGGAACCAGTCATGAAAAACTGTTTTTT.

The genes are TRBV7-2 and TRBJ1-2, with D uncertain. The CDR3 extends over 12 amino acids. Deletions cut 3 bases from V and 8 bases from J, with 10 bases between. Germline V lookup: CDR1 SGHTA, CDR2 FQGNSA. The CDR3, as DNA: TGTGCCAGCAGCTTCTACCCACAGGGCTACACCTTC. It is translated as CASSFYPQGYTF.

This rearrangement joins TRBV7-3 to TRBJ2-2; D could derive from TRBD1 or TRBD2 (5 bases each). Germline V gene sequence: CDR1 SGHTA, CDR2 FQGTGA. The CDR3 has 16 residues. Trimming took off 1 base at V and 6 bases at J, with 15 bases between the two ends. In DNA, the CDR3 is TGTGCCAGCAGCTTAATGGGACGGGCCACTCCCGGGGAGCTGTTTTTT. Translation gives CASSLMGRATPGELFF.

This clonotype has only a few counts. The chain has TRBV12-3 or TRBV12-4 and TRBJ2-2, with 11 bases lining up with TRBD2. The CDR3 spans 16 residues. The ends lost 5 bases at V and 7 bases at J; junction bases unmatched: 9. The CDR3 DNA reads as TGTGCCAGCAGTAAGATAGCGGGGGGGCCAGTCGGGGAGCTGTTTTTT. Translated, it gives CASSKIAGGPVGELFF.

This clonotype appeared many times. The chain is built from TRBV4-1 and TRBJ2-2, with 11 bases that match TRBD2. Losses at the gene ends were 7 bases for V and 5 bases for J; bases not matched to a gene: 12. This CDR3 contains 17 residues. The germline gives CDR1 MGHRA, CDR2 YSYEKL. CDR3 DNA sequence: TGCGCCAGCACCCGGGGACTAGCGGCCACGCTAACCGGGGAGCTGTTTTTT. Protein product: CASTRGLAATLTGELFF.

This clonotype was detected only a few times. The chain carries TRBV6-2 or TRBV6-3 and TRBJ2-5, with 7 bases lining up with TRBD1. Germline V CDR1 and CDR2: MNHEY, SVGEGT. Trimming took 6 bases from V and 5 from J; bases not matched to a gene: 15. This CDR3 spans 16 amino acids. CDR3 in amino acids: CASSRPNRGSEETQYF. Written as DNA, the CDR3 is TGTGCCAGCAGCAGACCCAACAGGGGCTCCGAGGAGACCCAGTACTTC.

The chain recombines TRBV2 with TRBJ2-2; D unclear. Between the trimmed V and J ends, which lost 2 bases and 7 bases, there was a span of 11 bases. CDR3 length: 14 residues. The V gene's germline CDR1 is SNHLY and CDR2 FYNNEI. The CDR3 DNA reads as TGTGCCAGCAGTGAATCCAGGACCGGCGGGGAGCTGTTTTTT. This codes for CASSESRTGGELFF. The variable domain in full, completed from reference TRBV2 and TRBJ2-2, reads EPEVTQTPSHQVTQMGQEVILRCVPISNHLYFYWYRQILGQKVEFLVSFYNNEISEKSEIFDDQFSVERPDGSNFTLKIRSTKLEDSAMYFCASSESRTGGELFFGEGSRLTVL.

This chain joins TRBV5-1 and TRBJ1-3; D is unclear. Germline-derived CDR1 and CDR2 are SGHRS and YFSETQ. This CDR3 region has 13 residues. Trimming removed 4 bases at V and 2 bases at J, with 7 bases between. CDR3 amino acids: CASSTLAGNTIYF. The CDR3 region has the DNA TGCGCCAGCAGCACCCTAGCTGGAAACACCATATATTTT.

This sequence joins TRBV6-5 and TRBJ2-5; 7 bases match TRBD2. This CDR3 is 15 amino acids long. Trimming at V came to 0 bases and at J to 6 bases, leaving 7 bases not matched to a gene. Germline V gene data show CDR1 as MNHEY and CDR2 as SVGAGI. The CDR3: CASSYSGGWGKTQYF. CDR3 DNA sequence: TGTGCCAGCAGTTACTCGGGGGGGTGGGGAAAGACCCAGTACTTC.

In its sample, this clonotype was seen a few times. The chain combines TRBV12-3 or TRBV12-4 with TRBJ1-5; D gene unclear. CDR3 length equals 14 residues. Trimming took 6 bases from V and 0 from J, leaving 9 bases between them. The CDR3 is CASRGGYSNQPQHF. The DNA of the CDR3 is TGTGCCAGCAGGGGAGGGTATAGCAATCAGCCCCAGCATTTT.